This T cell receptor (beta chain) was captured by sequencing in a study of blood T cell repertoires in COVID-19. Across the whole study: PBMCs, B-cell-depleted T cells, or T cells provided the cDNA or gDNA that made up the material.

While infection was still active, Seattle patients were enrolled and then followed longitudinally. Under the authors' procedure: Reference gene primer amplification in the assay estimated nucleated cell counts. This table comes from immunoSEQ multiplex PCR, and its TCRdb copy is limited to in-frame clones, with some not included. V, J and clone size derive from that table, while D and trimming were established from the DNA sequence. The sample includes roughly 280,000 clones, 88% of them seen just once. This CDR3 is built from 15 residues. Germline assignment: CDR1 SGHNT and CDR2 YENEEA. V was clipped by 0 bases and J by 5 bases; unmatched bases: 7.

The V gene is TRBV11-3, the J gene TRBJ2-7; TRBD1 matches 7 bases. This sequence originates from a woman in her twenties or thirties with COVID-19, enrolled during active disease. Material: peripheral blood. CDR3 sequence: CASSLDRTGIDEQYF. CDR3 sequence (DNA): TGTGCCAGCAGCTTAGATCGGACAGGCATCGACGAGCAGTACTTC.